A selection of T cell receptor beta chains follows, all from one sample in a study of T cells in localized non-small cell lung cancer. TCRdb keeps only in-frame clones here, not all; method: immunoSEQ multiplex PCR. Here the sample spans about 2,000 clones, 24% being singletons. Material: lung tumor tissue, obtained before any cancer treatment. The receptors were gathered from a female donor older than 55 with stage II lung adenocarcinoma. Each CDR3 is given with its conserved first and last residue. The D gene is left open where the match is weak. Rows give clone size only sometimes, using once, few, many, or a class for an expanded clone.

NA	TRBV9	NA	TRBJ2-3	CASSDGVSTDTQYF	TGTGCCAGCAGCGACGGGGTGAGCACAGATACGCAGTATTTT
NA	TRBV30	NA	TRBJ2-7	CAWSGGKTYEQYF	TGTGCCTGGAGTGGGGGCAAAACCTACGAGCAGTACTTC
TRBD1	TRBV5-1	NA	TRBJ1-2	CASSLGQGKGGYTF	TGCGCCAGCAGCTTAGGACAGGGGAAGGGTGGCTACACCTTC
NA	TRBV18	NA	TRBJ1-5	CASSPGMGAGQPQHF	TGTGCCAGCTCACCGGGTATGGGGGCGGGACAGCCCCAGCATTTT
NA	TRBV6-8	NA	TRBJ2-1	CAGGRDSYNEQFF	TGTGCCGGCGGACGGGACTCCTACAATGAGCAGTTCTTC
NA	TRBV23-1	few	TRBJ2-5	CASSWTGANAQYF	TGCGCCAGCAGCTGGACGGGGGCGAATGCCCAGTACTTC
NA	TRBV11-3	medium-sized	TRBJ1-2	CASSLVIGWNYGYTF	TGTGCCAGCAGCTTAGTCATCGGCTGGAACTATGGCTACACCTTC
TRBD1	TRBV6-8	medium-sized	TRBJ1-5	CASSATGERGQPQHF	TGTGCCAGCAGCGCGACAGGGGAACGGGGTCAGCCCCAGCATTTT
NA	TRBV6-8	few	TRBJ1-1	CAISGVSGWNTEAFF	TGTGCCATCAGTGGGGTCAGTGGCTGGAACACTGAAGCTTTCTTT
NA	TRBV6-8	NA	TRBJ2-5	CASSYDSVVTGYF	TGTGCCAGCAGTTACGACAGTGTAGTCACCGGGTACTTC
NA	TRBV19	NA	TRBJ1-2	CASSRDNNYGYTF	TGTGCCAGTAGTAGGGACAATAACTATGGCTACACCTTC
NA	TRBV6-8	medium-sized	TRBJ2-7	CASSYSVGGSYEQYF	TGTGCCAGCAGTTACTCGGTCGGGGGCTCCTACGAGCAGTACTTC
NA	TRBV11-3	few	TRBJ1-1	CASSLGQLNTEAFF	TGTGCCAGCAGCTTGGGGCAACTGAACACTGAAGCTTTCTTT
TRBD2	TRBV10-3	NA	TRBJ2-5	CATGLAGVGETQYF	TGTGCCACCGGACTAGCGGGAGTAGGGGAGACCCAGTACTTC
TRBD1	TRBV11-3	few	TRBJ1-1	CASSKDRGANTEAFF	TGTGCCAGCAGCAAGGACAGGGGTGCGAACACTGAAGCTTTCTTT
NA	TRBV9	medium-sized	TRBJ2-1	CASSTGTSNGEQFF	TGTGCCAGCAGCACTGGAACGTCGAACGGGGAGCAGTTCTTC
NA	TRBV18	few	TRBJ2-1	CASSLSFALDNEQFF	TGTGCCAGCTCACTTAGCTTCGCCCTCGACAATGAGCAGTTCTTC
NA	TRBV9	NA	TRBJ1-4	CASSLMGVSNEKLFF	TGTGCCAGCAGCCTCATGGGAGTAAGTAATGAAAAACTGTTTTTT
NA	TRBV19	once	TRBJ1-1	CASSIGHMNTEAFF	TGTGCCAGTAGTATCGGCCATATGAACACTGAAGCTTTCTTT
NA	TRBV18	few	TRBJ1-4	CASSPLGSGKLFF	TGTGCCAGCTCACCATTGGGGAGCGGAAAACTGTTTTTT
NA	TRBV11-3	NA	TRBJ1-4	CASSRGGTDEKLFF	TGTGCCAGCAGCCGAGGGGGGACTGACGAAAAACTGTTTTTT
TRBD1	TRBV9	few	TRBJ2-7	CASSVGPGGYYEQYF	TGTGCCAGCAGCGTCGGGCCAGGGGGCTATTACGAGCAGTACTTC
NA	TRBV29-1	NA	TRBJ2-7	CSVTGHISGYEQYF	TGCAGCGTCACGGGGCACATCTCGGGCTACGAGCAGTACTTC
NA	TRBV16	NA	TRBJ1-1	CASSPLLNTEAFF	TGTGCCAGCAGCCCGCTCCTGAACACTGAAGCTTTCTTT
NA	TRBV29-1	NA	TRBJ1-1	CSVVGVADTEAFF	TGCAGCGTTGTGGGGGTCGCGGACACTGAAGCTTTCTTT
TRBD1	TRBV11-3	NA	TRBJ2-1	CASSLGGQGVNEQFF	TGTGCCAGCAGCTTGGGTGGACAGGGGGTCAATGAGCAGTTCTTC
NA	TRBV6-8	medium-sized	TRBJ1-1	CASRPSGGHIEAFF	TGTGCCAGCAGACCTTCCGGGGGGCATATTGAAGCTTTCTTT
TRBD1	TRBV6-8	NA	TRBJ2-3	CASSYPLPGQGKDTQYF	TGTGCCAGCAGTTACCCCCTCCCGGGACAGGGAAAAGATACGCAGTATTTT
NA	TRBV29-1	few	TRBJ1-1	CSVGTANTEAFF	TGCAGCGTTGGGACAGCGAACACTGAAGCTTTCTTT
NA	TRBV6-8	medium-sized	TRBJ2-7	CASRPSWAPPYYEQYF	TGTGCCAGCCGACCTTCTTGGGCCCCCCCCTACTACGAGCAGTACTTC
NA	TRBV9	few	TRBJ2-2	CASSVAWGIGELFF	TGTGCCAGCAGCGTAGCTTGGGGGATCGGGGAGCTGTTTTTT
TRBD1	TRBV28	NA	TRBJ1-2	CASNNRGRGYTF	TGTGCCAGCAATAATAGGGGGCGGGGCTACACCTTC
NA	TRBV29-1	few	TRBJ2-1	CSVGRQPSSYNEQFF	TGCAGCGTTGGTAGACAGCCGAGCTCCTACAATGAGCAGTTCTTC
NA	TRBV19	NA	TRBJ1-2	CASSYGPDDYGYTF	TGTGCCAGTAGTTACGGCCCGGATGACTATGGCTACACCTTC
TRBD1	TRBV11-3	few	TRBJ2-7	CASSSSGTGAYEQYF	TGTGCCAGCAGCTCCTCGGGGACAGGCGCCTACGAGCAGTACTTC
NA	TRBV11-3	few	TRBJ1-1	CASSRSGTVNTEAFF	TGTGCCAGCAGCCGTTCCGGGACTGTGAACACTGAAGCTTTCTTT
TRBD1	TRBV16	few	TRBJ2-3	CASSQSLVLGQGTDTQYF	TGTGCCAGCAGCCAATCCTTGGTTTTAGGACAGGGCACAGATACGCAGTATTTT
NA	TRBV19	NA	TRBJ2-1	CASSADSWGTSPSKYNEQFF	TGTGCCAGTAGTGCGGATTCGTGGGGTACGAGCCCTTCAAAATACAATGAGCAGTTCTTC
TRBD1	TRBV9	few	TRBJ1-3	CASSVAGGLSGNTIYF	TGTGCCAGCAGCGTTGCAGGGGGTCTCTCTGGAAACACCATATATTTT
NA	TRBV9	few	TRBJ1-1	CASSEANTEAFF	TGTGCCAGCAGTGAGGCGAACACTGAAGCTTTCTTT
NA	TRBV28	NA	TRBJ1-5	CASSFVEGGVLNQPQHF	TGTGCCAGCAGTTTTGTGGAGGGGGGGGTTTTAAATCAGCCCCAGCATTTT
NA	TRBV15	few	TRBJ1-2	CATSREGSKGGYTF	TGTGCCACCAGCAGAGAAGGGAGTAAAGGTGGCTACACCTTC
TRBD2	TRBV11-3	NA	TRBJ2-1	CASSFGGSSGEQFF	TGTGCCAGCAGCTTCGGGGGGTCGAGTGGTGAGCAGTTCTTC
NA	TRBV14	large	TRBJ2-7	CASAVGHFTQQYF	TGTGCCAGCGCGGTGGGACATTTTACTCAGCAGTACTTC
NA	TRBV6-8	NA	TRBJ1-1	CASRSHLDSLNTEAFF	TGTGCCAGTCGATCTCATCTGGACAGTTTGAACACTGAAGCTTTCTTT
NA	TRBV7-2	few	TRBJ1-1	CASSSDRNTEAFF	TGTGCCAGCAGCTCGGACAGGAACACTGAAGCTTTCTTT
NA	TRBV6-8	few	TRBJ1-1	CASSPSWTAEAFF	TGTGCCAGCAGTCCCTCATGGACAGCTGAAGCTTTCTTT
TRBD1	TRBV7-6	few	TRBJ1-4	CASSQGRRQGGEKLFF	TGTGCCAGCAGCCAAGGCCGCCGACAGGGAGGAGAAAAACTGTTTTTT
NA	TRBV11-3	medium-sized	TRBJ2-7	CASSLGVGRSPYEQYF	TGTGCCAGCAGCTTGGGGGTCGGGCGTAGCCCCTACGAGCAGTACTTC
NA	TRBV6-8	NA	TRBJ1-3	CASSPIWGQTSGNTIYF	TGTGCCAGCAGCCCCATTTGGGGACAAACCTCTGGAAACACCATATATTTT
TRBD2	TRBV15	NA	TRBJ2-1	CATSRVRRLAGYNEQFF	TGTGCCACCAGCAGAGTCAGGAGGCTAGCGGGGTACAATGAGCAGTTCTTC
TRBD2	TRBV5-1	NA	TRBJ2-1	CASSLIGGSPNEQFF	TGCGCCAGCAGCTTGATCGGGGGGTCCCCTAATGAGCAGTTCTTC
NA	TRBV6-8	few	TRBJ2-3	CASSPSSLGLGTDTQYF	TGTGCCAGCAGTCCTAGTAGTTTGGGACTCGGCACAGATACGCAGTATTTT